The 7 T cell receptor beta chains listed next were all sequenced from one sample in a study of blood T cell repertoires in COVID-19. Assay used: immunoSEQ multiplex PCR; TCRdb lists only in-frame clones, some missing. The table lists some 140,000 clones, approximately 77% of them singletons. The sample was peripheral blood. The receptors were gathered from a man older than 75 with acute or convalescent COVID-19.

This clone was detected only a few times. The chain links TRBV6-6 to TRBJ1-6; 9 positions agree with TRBD1. Germline lookup yields CDR1 MNHNY and CDR2 SVGAGI (reference sequence). The junction had 5 bases not matched to a gene; V was cut back by 5 bases and J by 9 bases. This CDR3 has 14 amino acids. CDR3 amino acids: CASSTTGGSSPLHF. CDR3 sequence (DNA): TGTGCCAGCAGTACGACAGGGGGTAGTTCACCCCTCCACTTT.

The V gene is TRBV4-1, the J gene TRBJ2-3, with D uncertain. The CDR3 covers 14 residues. The germline gives CDR1 MGHRA, CDR2 YSYEKL. Trimming pared 3 bases from V and 2 bases from J, leaving 9 bases between. The CDR3 coding sequence is TGCGCCAGCAGCCAGCCCCCAGACACAGATACGCAGTATTTT. This encodes CASSQPPDTDTQYF.

This clone was detected only a few times. The chain is built from TRBV2 and TRBJ1-1, with 10 bases fitting TRBD1. The junction had 5 bases not matched to a gene; V was cut back by 6 bases and J by 4 bases. This CDR3 is built from 14 residues. Germline V gene sequence: CDR1 SNHLY, CDR2 FYNNEI. The CDR3 nucleotides read TGTGCCAGCAGGAGGACAGGGGGAGGCACTGAAGCTTTCTTT. Amino acids: CASRRTGGGTEAFF. Drawing the rest from reference TRBV2 and TRBJ1-1, the complete variable domain is EPEVTQTPSHQVTQMGQEVILRCVPISNHLYFYWYRQILGQKVEFLVSFYNNEISEKSEIFDDQFSVERPDGSNFTLKIRSTKLEDSAMYFCASRRTGGGTEAFFGQGTRLTVV.

This clone was seen only a few times. This chain joins TRBV15 and TRBJ2-7; weak D call: TRBD2 (6 bases). Deletions cut 6 bases from V and 0 bases from J, with 12 bases between. There are 14 residues in the CDR3. CDR1 LNHNV and CDR2 YYDKDF come from the germline V gene (reference sequence). The CDR3 reads CATRRDSSSYEQYF. CDR3 bases: TGTGCCACCAGAAGGGACTCGAGCTCCTACGAGCAGTACTTC. Complete variable domain (other parts from reference TRBV15 and TRBJ2-7): DAMVIQNPRYQVTQFGKPVTLSCSQTLNHNVMYWYQQKSSQAPKLLFHYYDKDFNNEADTPDNFQSRRPNTSFCFLDIRSPGLGDTAMYLCATRRDSSSYEQYFGPGTRLTVT.

The chain carries TRBV6-1 and TRBJ2-1; D not resolved. CDR3 size: 12 residues. The V and J ends lost 1 base and 8 bases respectively, with 6 bases between them. Per germline, CDR1 MNHNS and CDR2 SASEGT. DNA for the CDR3: TGTGCCAGCAGTGAAGGGTCAGATGAGCAGTTCTTC. Translation: CASSEGSDEQFF.

This clone showed up just once. This rearrangement joins TRBV10-3 to TRBJ1-2; D is undetermined. CDR1 is ENHRY and CDR2 is SYGVKD in the germline V gene. CDR3 size: 14 residues. Trimming removed 4 bases from V and 1 base from J, with 10 bases in between. CDR3 nucleotides: TGTGCCATCAGTGGGGCGGAGGATAACTATGGCTACACCTTC. Translation: CAISGAEDNYGYTF.

This sequence joins TRBV19 and TRBJ1-4; 12 nucleotides match TRBD1. The V and J ends lost 10 bases and 1 base, in that order; junction bases with no gene match: 4. Germline V gene lookup returns CDR1 LNHDA and CDR2 SQIVND (reference sequence). The CDR3 has 15 residues. The CDR3 DNA follows: TGTGCCACCCGGGACAGGGGGCGAACTAATGAAAAACTGTTTTTT. Its translation: CATRDRGRTNEKLFF.